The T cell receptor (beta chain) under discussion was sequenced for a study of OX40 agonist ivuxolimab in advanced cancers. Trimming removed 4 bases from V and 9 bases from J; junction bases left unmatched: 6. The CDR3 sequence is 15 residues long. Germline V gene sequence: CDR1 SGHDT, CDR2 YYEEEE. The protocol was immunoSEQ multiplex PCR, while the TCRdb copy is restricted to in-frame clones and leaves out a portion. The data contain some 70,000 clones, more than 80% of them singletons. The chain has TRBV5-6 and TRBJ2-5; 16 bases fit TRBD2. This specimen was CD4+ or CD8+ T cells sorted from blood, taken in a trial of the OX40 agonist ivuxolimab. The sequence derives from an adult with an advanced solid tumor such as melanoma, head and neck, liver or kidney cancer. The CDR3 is CASSRPGTSGGAQYF. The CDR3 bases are TGTGCCAGCAGCCGACCCGGGACTAGCGGGGGGGCCCAGTACTTC. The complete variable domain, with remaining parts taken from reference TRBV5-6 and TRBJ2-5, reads DAGVTQSPTHLIKTRGQQVTLRCSPKSGHDTVSWYQQALGQGPQFIFQYYEEEERQRGNFPDRFSGHQFPNYSSELNVNALLLGDSALYLCASSRPGTSGGAQYFGPGTRLLVL.